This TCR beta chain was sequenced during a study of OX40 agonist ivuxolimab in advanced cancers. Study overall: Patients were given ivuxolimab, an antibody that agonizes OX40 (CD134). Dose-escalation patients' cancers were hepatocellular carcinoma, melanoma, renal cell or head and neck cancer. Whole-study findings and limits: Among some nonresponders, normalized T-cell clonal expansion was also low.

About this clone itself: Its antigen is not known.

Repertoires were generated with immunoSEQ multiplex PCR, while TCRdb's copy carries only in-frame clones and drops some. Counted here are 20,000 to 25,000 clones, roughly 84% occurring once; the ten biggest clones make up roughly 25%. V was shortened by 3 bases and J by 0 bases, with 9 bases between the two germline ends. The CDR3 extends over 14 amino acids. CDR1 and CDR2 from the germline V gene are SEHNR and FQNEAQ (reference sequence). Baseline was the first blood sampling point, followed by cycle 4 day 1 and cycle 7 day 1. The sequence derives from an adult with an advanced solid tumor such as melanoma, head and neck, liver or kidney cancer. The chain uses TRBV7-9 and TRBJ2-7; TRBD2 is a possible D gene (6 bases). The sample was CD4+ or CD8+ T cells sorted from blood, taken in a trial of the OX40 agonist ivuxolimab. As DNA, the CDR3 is TGTGCCAGCAGCTTTGCGGGGAGCTCCTACGAGCAGTACTTC. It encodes CASSFAGSSYEQYF. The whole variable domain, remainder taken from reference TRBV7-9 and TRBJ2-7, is DTGVSQNPRHKITKRGQNVTFRCDPISEHNRLYWYRQTLGQGPEFLTYFQNEAQLEKSRLLSDRFSAERPKGSFSTLEIQRTEQGDSAMYLCASSFAGSSYEQYFGPGTRLTVT.